These 4 T cell receptor beta chains came from one sample sequenced in a study of shared clonotypes between healthy human individuals. Measured with immunoSEQ multiplex PCR; TCRdb has only the in-frame clones, and not every one. The repertoire has approximately 1.5 million clones, 98% of them found once; the top ten carry about 0.45%. Material for sequencing was naive CD4+ T cells sorted from blood. Subset of the sample: CD45RA+ positively selected. The receptors derive from a man aged 30-40 years in good health.

Comments on this clone: At one end, the junction sequence differs from germline, possibly due to a read error. The V call is TRBV7-7, the J call TRBJ2-7, with D perhaps matching TRBD1 or TRBD2 (5 bases each). The germline V gene encodes CDR1 SSHAT and CDR2 FNYEAQ (reference sequence). CDR3 length equals 14 residues. The CDR3 here is CASSPKEGLYEQYF. The CDR3 DNA is TGTGCTAGCAGCCCGAAAGAGGGGCTCTACGAGCAGTACTTC.

The genes are TRBV5-5 and TRBJ1-2; weak D call: TRBD1 (5 bases). The CDR3 is made up of 13 amino acids. Trimming left V 1 base short and J 7 bases short, with 11 bases between. CDR1 SGHKS and CDR2 YYEKEE come from the germline V gene (reference sequence). CDR3 sequence (DNA): TGTGCCAGCAGCTTGTTGATCAGGGCTGGCTACACCTTC. The encoded protein is CASSLLIRAGYTF.

V and J are TRBV30 and TRBJ2-2; TRBD2 is a possible D gene (5 bases). Germline lookup yields CDR1 GTSNPN and CDR2 SVGIG (reference sequence). The germline V and J ends were trimmed by 3 bases and 0 bases, with 8 bases remaining between them. The length of the CDR3 is 14 residues. Here the CDR3 DNA reads TGTGCCTGGAGCACCGGGACGAACACCGGGGAGCTGTTTTTT. Its translation: CAWSTGTNTGELFF.

The V gene is TRBV7-9, the J gene TRBJ1-1; D possibly corresponds to TRBD1 (5 bases). The CDR3 runs to 15 residues. Germline values: CDR1 SEHNR, CDR2 FQNEAQ (reference sequence). The V gene lost 5 bases and the J gene lost 0 bases, with 13 bases spanning the gap. CDR3 DNA sequence: TGTGCCAGCAGCCTTAGACAGACCATGAACACTGAAGCTTTCTTT. Its protein product is CASSLRQTMNTEAFF.